This note documents a single T cell receptor beta chain sequence. This entry is derived from a study of PD-L1 blockade in urothelial cancer. The overall study: The median number of T cells present in blood samples was under 150,000.

In germline, CDR1 is SGHTA, CDR2 FQGNSA. V gave up 3 bases and J gave up 5 bases, with 17 bases separating them. This CDR3 comprises 15 residues. Produced via immunoSEQ multiplex PCR; TCRdb's table is partial and in-frame only. Of roughly 45,000 clones in the sample, approximately 90% were seen once. The TCR was taken from a woman aged 60 to 75 with urothelial cancer. J is TRBJ2-7 and V is TRBV7-2; a weak D match, TRBD2 (6 bases). The specimen was PBMCs, collected around atezolizumab (anti-PD-L1) treatment. DNA of the CDR3: TGTGCCAGCAGCTTGGACCGGGACTCCCTGAACGAGCAGTACTTC. The encoded protein is CASSLDRDSLNEQYF.